The rows below give T cell receptor beta chains drawn from one sample of a study of regulatory T cells in long-lasting Graves disease. Each CDR3 protein is one row after TCRdb ran MiXCR on the multiplex PCR reads. The sample lists roughly 250,000 distinct CDR3 sequences, about 17% occurring once. The sample also formed part of further work on T cells in Graves' hyperthyroidism and ophthalmopathy.

The sample in question was peripheral blood mononuclear cells (PBMCs), obtained at new diagnosis, from a patient treated with antithyroid drugs. Source of these receptors: a woman in her 30s with Graves disease. The CDR3 runs from the conserved cysteine through the conserved F or W.

v_gene: TRBV7-2
j_gene: TRBJ2-1
CDR3aa: CASSFVGGPNEQFF

v_gene: TRBV6-1
j_gene: TRBJ2-3
CDR3aa: CASSHIAGGIDTQYF

v_gene: TRBV2
j_gene: TRBJ1-1
CDR3aa: CASRPETGWDTEAFF

v_gene: TRBV11-2
j_gene: TRBJ2-7
CDR3aa: CASRRLLEGSYEQYF

v_gene: TRBV11-3
j_gene: TRBJ1-1
CDR3aa: CASSLDGGRDTEAFF

v_gene: TRBV5-6
j_gene: TRBJ1-2
CDR3aa: CASSHNTGVDGYTF

v_gene: TRBV19
j_gene: TRBJ2-3
CDR3aa: CASSTDRGVLPDTQYF

v_gene: TRBV20-1
j_gene: TRBJ2-3
CDR3aa: CSAEGASGGNTDTQYF

v_gene: TRBV13
j_gene: TRBJ1-1
CDR3aa: CASSSLLNVWGYTEAFF

v_gene: TRBV19
j_gene: TRBJ1-4
CDR3aa: CASSIQGASEKLFF

v_gene: TRBV11-2
j_gene: TRBJ2-7
CDR3aa: CASRGQGNYEQYF

v_gene: TRBV2
j_gene: TRBJ2-5
CDR3aa: CASSSQVQETQYF

v_gene: TRBV18
j_gene: TRBJ1-6
CDR3aa: CASSPDRGSNSPLHF

v_gene: TRBV10-3
j_gene: TRBJ1-1
CDR3aa: CAISEDRDRSQAFF

v_gene: TRBV7-9
j_gene: TRBJ2-5
CDR3aa: CASSRDRGARETQYF

v_gene: TRBV12-3/TRBV12-4
j_gene: TRBJ2-1
CDR3aa: CASSFERGGSDEQFF

v_gene: TRBV7-9
j_gene: TRBJ1-6
CDR3aa: CASSLMGLGNSPLHF

v_gene: TRBV7-8
j_gene: TRBJ1-3
CDR3aa: CASSLAMAGGSGNTIYF

v_gene: TRBV4-2
j_gene: TRBJ1-1
CDR3aa: CASSQDRGFTEAFF

v_gene: TRBV4-1
j_gene: TRBJ1-1
CDR3aa: CASSQGGDHTEAFF

v_gene: TRBV20-1
j_gene: TRBJ2-1
CDR3aa: CSARGPSGDEQFF

v_gene: TRBV7-2
j_gene: TRBJ2-7
CDR3aa: CASSLGRGVWEQYF

v_gene: TRBV7-9
j_gene: TRBJ2-3
CDR3aa: CASSPRGGKTDTQYF

v_gene: TRBV6-2/TRBV6-3
j_gene: TRBJ1-2
CDR3aa: CASRGRTGGARSNYGYTF

v_gene: TRBV9
j_gene: TRBJ2-7
CDR3aa: CASSVTSSYEQYF

v_gene: TRBV7-8
j_gene: TRBJ1-4
CDR3aa: CATKARANEKLFF

v_gene: TRBV20-1
j_gene: TRBJ2-7
CDR3aa: CSARTAGGRYEQYF